Relative to its sample, the clone carrying this T cell receptor (beta chain) is medium-sized. What it binds is not known. In the authors' methods: CDR3 differences across clinicopathological groups were used to build a distant-metastasis classifier for papillary thyroid cancer. TCRdb recomputed clones from the PCR reads via MiXCR. The V and J calls reflect TCRdb's pipeline rather than the authors' work. Of some 5,000 clones listed, 34% were seen once; the top ten hold about 28%. The data stem from a study of metastatic and nonmetastatic thyroid tumors. About the research overall: Repertoire comparisons spanned blood and tumor or nodule tissue from malignant and benign thyroid patients. Findings and caveats of the study: When malignant thyroid tumors were compared with benign nodules, TCR beta diversity was reportedly significantly higher in the malignant tumors. This held in both blood and tumor samples.

None of the patients had undergone any treatment ahead of thyroid surgery. V shed 5 bases and J shed 4 bases, with 14 bases lying between them. The CDR3 is 15 amino acids. The germline V gene has CDR1 LNHDA and CDR2 SQIVND (reference sequence). V gene TRBV19 combines with J gene TRBJ1-4, with D unresolved. Input material: adjacent normal tissue. The TCR originated in a male donor with papillary thyroid cancer or a benign thyroid nodule (not recorded which). Some clones in this sample may be carry-over from other donors' samples. CDR3 sequence (DNA): TGTGCCAGTAGTTACTCGGCAGTCCTTAATGAAAAACTGTTTTTT. Translating gives CASSYSAVLNEKLFF.